These 30 T cell receptor beta chains share one sample of origin, sequenced in a study of PD-1 blockade in classical Hodgkin lymphoma. The method was immunoSEQ multiplex PCR; TCRdb's version includes in-frame clones alone and lacks a portion of them. The table lists about 4,800 clones, approximately 80% of them singletons. The time point: cycle 4 day 1 (C4D1), after around six weeks of nivolumab. Each patient's relapse followed autologous stem cell transplantation, and brentuximab vedotin exposure varied. Purification of CD4+ T cells from thawed PBMCs was achieved by magnetic negative selection. This material consisted of CD4+ T cells from blood, taken before the fourth cycle of nivolumab. The receptors shown here come from a human donor with classical Hodgkin lymphoma.

The chain recombines TRBV7-9 with TRBJ2-1; TRBD2 matches at 10 bases. CDR3 size: 13 residues. V shed 4 bases, J shed 9 bases, and the junction held 3 bases outside the gene matches. Germline CDR1 is SEHNR and CDR2 is FQNEAQ (reference sequence). CDR3 region: CASSSRLAGEQFF. The CDR3 region has the DNA TGTGCCAGCAGCTCCCGACTAGCGGGTGAGCAGTTCTTC.

V is TRBV6-4 and J is TRBJ2-1; D not certain. The CDR3 has 14 amino acids. V was trimmed by 6 bases and J by 7 bases, leaving 16 bases between them. Germline V CDR1 and CDR2: MRHNA, SNTAGT. CDR3 in DNA: TGTGCCAGCAGGGCACCCCCCCCTCGGAATGAGCAGTTCTTC. Its translation: CASRAPPPRNEQFF.

This chain connects TRBV5-6 to TRBJ1-5; a weak D match, TRBD1 (5 bases). The CDR3 covers 16 residues. V gave up 2 bases and J gave up 1 base, with 13 bases separating them. Per the germline V gene, CDR1 is SGHDT and CDR2 is YYEEEE. The CDR3, as DNA: TGTGCCAGCAGCTTTCGTGGGGGGTGGAGCAATCAGCCCCAGCATTTT. It encodes CASSFRGGWSNQPQHF.

This rearrangement joins TRBV10-3 to TRBJ2-7, with 7 positions matching TRBD1. CDR1 is ENHRY and CDR2 is SYGVKD in the germline V gene. J gave up 6 bases and V 4 bases, and 3 bases lay outside the gene matches. The CDR3 totals 12 residues. This chain's CDR3 is CAISADRVEQYF. Written as DNA, the CDR3 is TGTGCCATCAGTGCCGACAGGGTCGAGCAGTACTTC.

This clone has a single count. V and J are TRBV7-8 and TRBJ1-2; the D is unclear. The CDR3 totals 14 residues. Germline loops: CDR1 SGHVS, CDR2 FQNEAQ. Trimming removed 3 bases at V and 0 bases at J, with 8 bases between. The CDR3 DNA reads TGTGCCAGCAGCTTCGCTGGCCCTAACTATGGCTACACCTTC. Protein sequence: CASSFAGPNYGYTF. Together with reference TRBV7-8 and TRBJ1-2, the CDR3 gives the full variable domain: GAGVSQSPRYKVAKRGQDVALRCDPISGHVSLFWYQQALGQGPEFLTYFQNEAQLDKSGLPSDRFFAERPEGSVSTLKIQRTQQEDSAVYLCASSFAGPNYGYTFGSGTRLTVV.

The chain employs TRBV15 and TRBJ2-7; D gene unclear. The ends were cut back, 0 bases at V and 6 bases at J, with 12 bases in the middle. This CDR3 region has 14 residues. Looked up from germline, CDR1 is LNHNV and CDR2 is YYDKDF (reference sequence). The CDR3 here is CATSRETSLSEQYF. The CDR3 coding sequence is TGTGCCACCAGCAGAGAAACAAGCCTTAGCGAGCAGTACTTC.

The chain uses TRBV5-4 and TRBJ2-2; 8 nucleotides line up with TRBD2. CDR3 size: 15 residues. J gave up 4 bases and V 4 bases, and 6 bases lay outside the gene matches. Germline assignment: CDR1 SGHNT and CDR2 YYREEE (reference sequence). CDR3: CASSPREGSTGELFF. As DNA, the CDR3 is TGTGCCAGCAGCCCCCGGGAGGGATCCACCGGGGAGCTGTTTTTT.

The chain is built from TRBV30 and TRBJ1-2, with D unclear. Germline V gives CDR1 GTSNPN, CDR2 SVGIG (reference sequence). Trimming left V 3 bases short and J 3 bases short, with 14 bases between. This CDR3 has 14 residues. CDR3 sequence reads: CAWRPDFLDYGYTF. Written as DNA, the CDR3 is TGTGCCTGGAGGCCCGACTTCCTGGACTATGGCTACACCTTC.

The V gene is TRBV7-6, the J gene TRBJ2-1; 7 bases agree with TRBD2. V shed 5 bases and J 5 bases; nucleotides not matched to a gene: 9. Germline loops: CDR1 SGHVS, CDR2 FNYEAQ. CDR3 length equals 15 residues. The CDR3 DNA follows: TGTGCCAGCAGCCGGAAGGTTGGGGGGGACAATGAGCAGTTCTTC. Its translation: CASSRKVGGDNEQFF.

This chain uses TRBV5-6 with TRBJ2-3; 15 positions agree with TRBD2. The CDR3 contains 17 residues. Per germline, CDR1 SGHDT and CDR2 YYEEEE. Unmatched junction bases numbered 3, after V lost 4 bases and J lost 0 bases. This CDR3 reads CASSGTSGGLSTDTQYF. For the CDR3, the DNA is TGTGCCAGCAGCGGGACTAGCGGGGGGCTTAGCACAGATACGCAGTATTTT. Together with reference TRBV5-6 and TRBJ2-3, the CDR3 gives the full variable domain: DAGVTQSPTHLIKTRGQQVTLRCSPKSGHDTVSWYQQALGQGPQFIFQYYEEEERQRGNFPDRFSGHQFPNYSSELNVNALLLGDSALYLCASSGTSGGLSTDTQYFGPGTRLTVL.

This sequence joins TRBV7-9 and TRBJ2-3; possible D gene TRBD2, 7 bases. Germline V CDR1 and CDR2: SEHNR, FQNEAQ (reference sequence). CDR3 length: 14 amino acids. V was shortened by 6 bases and J by 5 bases, with 15 bases between the two germline ends. CDR3 coding DNA: TGTGCCAGCAGACCGAGGGGGGAGGGAGATACGCAGTATTTT. Its protein product is CASRPRGEGDTQYF.

This clone was counted between two and nine times. The V and J genes are TRBV5-8 and TRBJ1-5; no firm D call. The V end lost 4 bases, the J end lost 1 base, and 12 bases lay between the germline ends. There are 15 residues in the CDR3. Germline V lookup: CDR1 SGHTS, CDR2 YDEGEE. Here the CDR3 reads CASSLWTVSNQPQHF. DNA for the CDR3: TGTGCCAGCAGCCTATGGACCGTGAGCAATCAGCCCCAGCATTTT. Variable domain in full (rest from reference TRBV5-8 and TRBJ1-5): EAGVTQSPTHLIKTRGQQATLRCSPISGHTSVYWYQQALGLGLQFLLWYDEGEERNRGNFPPRFSGRQFPNYSSELNVNALELEDSALYLCASSLWTVSNQPQHFGDGTRLSIL.

V usage is TRBV6-1 and J usage is TRBJ1-6; D ambiguous. The CDR3 extends over 14 amino acids. From germline, CDR1 is MNHNS and CDR2 SASEGT. V dropped 5 bases and J dropped 7 bases, with 12 bases sitting between them. This CDR3 is CASSNPALNSPLHF. As DNA, the CDR3 is TGTGCCAGCAGTAATCCGGCCCTCAATTCACCCCTCCACTTT.

V is TRBV30 and J is TRBJ1-5, with D perhaps matching TRBD1 (6 bases). This CDR3 contains 15 residues. Trimming shortened V by 1 base and J by 4 bases, and 14 bases separated the two germline ends. Germline V lookup: CDR1 GTSNPN, CDR2 SVGIG (reference sequence). The CDR3 DNA follows: TGTGCCTGGAGTGCCTCCTTTCAGGGGAATCAGCCCCAGCATTTT. Translated, it gives CAWSASFQGNQPQHF.

The gene calls are TRBV7-6 and TRBJ2-3; possibly TRBD2 for D (5 bases). V lost 1 base to trimming and J lost 6 bases, with 8 bases between them. Germline V gene lookup returns CDR1 SGHVS and CDR2 FNYEAQ. The CDR3 is made up of 13 amino acids. The CDR3 DNA reads TGTGCCAGCAGCTTAGTTGGGGAGGATACGCAGTATTTT. It encodes CASSLVGEDTQYF.

This rearrangement joins TRBV28 to TRBJ1-3; 8 bases line up with TRBD1. The CDR3 contains 19 residues. Germline CDR1 is MDHEN and CDR2 is SYDVKM. V was clipped by 5 bases and J by 4 bases; unmatched bases: 19. CDR3 sequence reads: CASSGNTGGGRPGGNTIYF. The CDR3 DNA reads as TGTGCCAGCAGTGGCAATACAGGGGGGGGGCGTCCGGGAGGAAACACCATATATTTT.

The chain uses TRBV5-8 and TRBJ1-1; tentative D call: TRBD1 (5 bases). The CDR3 contains 13 residues. The V gene lost 5 bases and the J gene lost 5 bases, with 13 bases spanning the gap. Germline CDR1 reads SGHTS; CDR2 reads YDEGEE. The CDR3, as DNA: TGTGCCAGCAGAAAACGGGGGAAGACTGAAGCTTTCTTT. It is translated as CASRKRGKTEAFF. The whole variable domain, filled in from reference TRBV5-8 and TRBJ1-1, reads EAGVTQSPTHLIKTRGQQATLRCSPISGHTSVYWYQQALGLGLQFLLWYDEGEERNRGNFPPRFSGRQFPNYSSELNVNALELEDSALYLCASRKRGKTEAFFGQGTRLTVV.

The rearrangement joins TRBV28 to TRBJ2-7; 10 bases align to TRBD1. Looked up from germline, CDR1 is MDHEN and CDR2 is SYDVKM. This CDR3 region has 13 residues. V lost 6 bases and J lost 3; bases outside the gene matches: 2. The DNA of the CDR3 is TGTGCCAGCAGGGGGACAGGGGTCTACGAGCAGTACTTC. This encodes CASRGTGVYEQYF.

This chain connects TRBV13 to TRBJ2-2; the D gene could be TRBD1 or TRBD2 (5 bases each). Deletions cut 4 bases from V and 7 bases from J, with 19 bases between. Germline V gene data show CDR1 as PRHDT and CDR2 as FYEKMQ (reference sequence). There are 16 residues in the CDR3. This CDR3 is CASSSGRRIGGGELFF. CDR3 nucleotides: TGTGCCAGCAGCTCGGGACGGCGGATCGGTGGCGGGGAGCTGTTTTTT. Combining the CDR3 with reference TRBV13 and TRBJ2-2 gives the whole variable domain AAGVIQSPRHLIKEKRETATLKCYPIPRHDTVYWYQQGPGQDPQFLISFYEKMQSDKGSIPDRFSAQQFSDYHSELNMSSLELGDSALYFCASSSGRRIGGGELFFGEGSRLTVL.

The chain recombines TRBV4-3 with TRBJ2-6; 11 bases align to TRBD2. V shed 4 bases and J 1 base; nucleotides not matched to a gene: 15. This CDR3 has 21 amino acids. Germline CDR1 and CDR2: LGHNA and YSLEER. DNA of the CDR3: TGCGCCAGCAGCCCAAAAGAGGCGACTAGCGGGGTTTCGTCTGGGGCCAACGTCCTGACTTTC. Residues: CASSPKEATSGVSSGANVLTF.

Only a few counts were recorded for this clone. The V gene is TRBV2, the J gene TRBJ2-2; 12 positions agree with TRBD2. Germline values: CDR1 SNHLY, CDR2 FYNNEI. V gave up 8 bases and J gave up 1 base; unmatched junction bases: 8. The CDR3 length is 17 residues. As DNA, the CDR3 is TGTGCCAGCCGACTAGCGGGGGCTCTTCGGAACACCGGGGAGCTGTTTTTT. Translation gives CASRLAGALRNTGELFF.

This rearrangement joins TRBV9 to TRBJ2-1, with 12 bases that match TRBD1. The CDR3 totals 15 residues. CDR1 is SGDLS, CDR2 YYNGEE, per germline. Unmatched junction bases numbered 8, after V lost 4 bases and J lost 9 bases. This CDR3 reads CASSLRDRGRGEQFF. As DNA, the CDR3 is TGTGCCAGCAGCCTCCGGGACAGGGGGCGAGGTGAGCAGTTCTTC.

V is TRBV19 and J is TRBJ1-2; D remains ambiguous. Germline V gene data show CDR1 as LNHDA and CDR2 as SQIVND (reference sequence). This CDR3 has 15 residues. V was trimmed by 1 base and J by 2 bases, leaving 11 bases between them. The CDR3 reads CASSIAPGSNYGYTF. CDR3 DNA sequence: TGTGCCAGTAGTATAGCGCCCGGTTCAAACTATGGCTACACCTTC.

The chain has TRBV5-1 and TRBJ2-5; 11 bases agree with TRBD1. The CDR3 extends over 15 amino acids. J was trimmed by 5 bases and V by 4 bases; bases with no gene match: 7. Germline CDR1 SGHRS, CDR2 YFSETQ. CDR3 DNA: TGCGCCAGCAGCCGCCGGGACAGGGGGTGGGAGACCCAGTACTTC. Protein sequence: CASSRRDRGWETQYF. The variable domain in full, with the rest retrieved from reference TRBV5-1 and TRBJ2-5, is KAGVTQTPRYLIKTRGQQVTLSCSPISGHRSVSWYQQTPGQGLQFLFEYFSETQRNKGNFPGRFSGRQFSNSRSEMNVSTLELGDSALYLCASSRRDRGWETQYFGPGTRLLVL.

The V gene is TRBV27, the J gene TRBJ2-5, with 10 bases fitting TRBD1. The CDR3 runs 14 residues. J was trimmed by 5 bases and V by 5 bases; bases with no gene match: 5. CDR1 MNHEY and CDR2 SMNVEV come from the germline V gene (reference sequence). The CDR3 DNA sequence: TGTGCCAGCAGTCAGGACAGGGGGTGGGAGACCCAGTACTTC. Its protein product is CASSQDRGWETQYF.

This clone has only a few counts. The gene calls are TRBV5-4 and TRBJ1-1; D unclear. The CDR3 runs 13 residues. CDR1 is SGHNT and CDR2 is YYREEE in the germline V gene (reference sequence). V lost 2 bases, J lost 5 bases, and 10 bases lay in between. The CDR3 DNA follows: TGTGCCAGCAGCTTAGGGCCTGGGACTGAAGCTTTCTTT. Translating gives CASSLGPGTEAFF.

The chain couples TRBV13 to TRBJ2-7; 8 bases are shared with TRBD2. V dropped 2 bases and J dropped 6; count of bases not matched to a gene: 12. The CDR3 spans 16 residues. Germline V lookup: CDR1 PRHDT, CDR2 FYEKMQ (reference sequence). This CDR3 is CASSLRGGPGGGEQYF. CDR3 DNA sequence: TGTGCCAGCAGCTTACGTGGGGGCCCGGGAGGGGGCGAGCAGTACTTC.

This clone occurred a few times. The rearrangement links TRBV6-5 to TRBJ2-5; TRBD1 matches at 8 bases. The CDR3 has 15 residues. The germline V gene encodes CDR1 MNHEY and CDR2 SVGAGI. J lost 2 bases, V lost 0 bases, and 2 bases had no gene match. CDR3 sequence (DNA): TGTGCCAGCAGTTACTCAAGGGACAGGCAAGAGACCCAGTACTTC. It yields the protein CASSYSRDRQETQYF.

The chain carries TRBV18 and TRBJ2-3, with D unresolved. V was cut by 5 bases and J by 2 bases, with 5 bases left in between. The length of the CDR3 is 12 residues. Germline assignment: CDR1 KGHSH and CDR2 LQKENI. This chain's CDR3 is CASSFLTDTQYF. CDR3 DNA sequence: TGTGCCAGCTCATTCCTCACAGATACGCAGTATTTT.

This rearrangement joins TRBV28 to TRBJ2-7, with 8 bases that match TRBD2. The CDR3 covers 14 residues. In germline, CDR1 is MDHEN, CDR2 SYDVKM. Trimming removed 6 bases from V and 6 bases from J; junction bases left unmatched: 10. CDR3 sequence reads: CASRAGGPGVEQYF. CDR3 DNA: TGTGCCAGCAGGGCGGGGGGCCCGGGCGTCGAGCAGTACTTC.